This TCR beta chain was documented in a study of early T cells in non-severe SARS-CoV-2 infection. Study overall: The sequenced material was bulk RNA from unsorted whole blood, and its chains were unpaired.

This CDR3 has 13 amino acids. The germline V gene has CDR1 SGHRS and CDR2 YFSETQ. Trimming took 0 bases from V and 7 from J, leaving 10 bases between them. Individual cDNA molecules were tagged with unique molecular identifiers, the study reported. One entry per CDR3 protein, called by TCRdb with MiXCR from the 5' RACE reads. The sample carries around 60,000 distinct CDR3 sequences, roughly an eighth recorded once. This clonotype has just a few counts. What it recognizes is unknown. Whole-study findings and limits: In VDJdb matching, anti-spike CD8 responses were favored while private and CD4 specificities went missing.

The TCR sequence derives from an adult who was a healthcare worker with PCR-confirmed SARS-CoV-2 infection or an uninfected control (not recorded which). Sequencing was carried out using whole blood. The rearrangement links TRBV5-1 to TRBJ1-1, with D perhaps TRBD1 (5 bases). For the CDR3, the DNA is TGCGCCAGCAGCTTGGCTCAGGGAGGTGAAGCTTTCTTT. Protein product: CASSLAQGGEAFF.